This TCR beta chain was documented in a study of T cell responses to AZD1222 COVID-19 vaccine. In the case of this clone: Its target is unknown.

TCRdb's table, derived via immunoSEQ multiplex PCR, lists solely in-frame clones and lacks some. The repertoire holds more than 140,000 clones, with about 89% as singletons. Findings and limits, study-wide: Of the AZD1222 recipients, only 5 or 6 were seropositive at baseline. Vaccine-related CD4 TCRs covered spike, predominating at 160-218 and 743-854. Donors, mostly white British, included more females; clonal diversity was possibly underestimated.

The CDR3 runs 18 residues. The germline gives CDR1 MNHEY, CDR2 SVGEGT. V was trimmed by 0 bases and J by 0 bases, leaving 17 bases between them. Sequencing used peripheral blood, obtained on day 0 of AZD1222 vaccination. This TCR was sampled from an adult in good health. The chain has TRBV6-2 or TRBV6-3 and TRBJ1-2; D is possibly TRBD1 (5 bases). Here the CDR3 reads CASSYSNSGRRTNYGYTF. The DNA of the CDR3 is TGTGCCAGCAGTTACTCTAATTCAGGGAGGAGGACTAACTATGGCTACACCTTC.